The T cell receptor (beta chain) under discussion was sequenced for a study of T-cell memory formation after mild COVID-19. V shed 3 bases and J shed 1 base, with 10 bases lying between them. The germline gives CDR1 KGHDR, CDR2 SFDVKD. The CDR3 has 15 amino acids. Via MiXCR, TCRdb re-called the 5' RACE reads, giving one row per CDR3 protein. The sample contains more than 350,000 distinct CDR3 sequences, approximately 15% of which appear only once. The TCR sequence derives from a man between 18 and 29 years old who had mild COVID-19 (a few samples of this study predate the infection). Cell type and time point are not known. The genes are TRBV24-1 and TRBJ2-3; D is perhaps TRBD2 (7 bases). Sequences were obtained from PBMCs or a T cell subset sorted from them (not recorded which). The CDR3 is CATSDRGAGTDTQYF. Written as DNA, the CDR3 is TGTGCCACCAGTGATCGGGGGGCCGGCACAGATACGCAGTATTTT.